The present T cell receptor (beta chain) was sequenced within a study of blood T cell repertoires in COVID-19. The CDR3 loop spans 16 amino acids. Unmatched junction bases numbered 9, after V lost 5 bases and J lost 1 base. Germline V gives CDR1 SGHTA, CDR2 FQGTGA. Libraries were prepared by immunoSEQ multiplex PCR; TCRdb keeps only in-frame clonotypes and omits some of them. The data hold 100,000 to 120,000 clones, with around 85% observed a single time. Specimen: peripheral blood. This chain uses TRBV7-3 with TRBJ2-3, with 7 bases that match TRBD1. The receptor's source is a human donor in a cohort sampled during active COVID-19. This chain's CDR3 is CASSPLMRGRTDTQYF. The CDR3 DNA is TGTGCCAGCAGCCCCCTTATGAGGGGGCGCACAGATACGCAGTATTTT.